This note documents a single T cell receptor (beta chain) sequence. As yet, its antigen is unknown. The entry originates in a study of graft-versus-host responses after intestinal transplantation. Study details: The whole recipient group had anti-thymocyte globulin induction followed by tacrolimus and steroids for roughly 3 years. Whole-study results and caveats: Where graft-donor T cell macrochimerism was present, patients had high graft-versus-host to host-versus-graft clonal ratios in allografts. Recipient marrow harbored GvH clones, some of which surfaced first in ileum or blood.

Trimming took 4 bases from V and 4 from J, leaving 17 bases between them. The V gene's germline CDR1 is SGHDT and CDR2 YYEEEE. This CDR3 contains 15 residues. Produced via immunoSEQ multiplex PCR; TCRdb's table is partial and in-frame only. Of roughly 69,000 clones listed, 85% to 95% are singletons. The V gene is TRBV5-6, the J gene TRBJ1-2, with a possible D match to TRBD1 (5 bases). The sequencing here drew on unstimulated CD8+ T cells sorted from spleen or lymph node cells, taken before transplant. This clonotype was sampled from a human donor who was the organ donor for an intestinal transplant. CDR3: CASSTWGGVSYGYTF. CDR3 sequence (DNA): TGTGCCAGCAGCACCTGGGGGGGGGTGTCCTATGGCTACACCTTC. Together with reference TRBV5-6 and TRBJ1-2, the CDR3 gives the full variable domain: DAGVTQSPTHLIKTRGQQVTLRCSPKSGHDTVSWYQQALGQGPQFIFQYYEEEERQRGNFPDRFSGHQFPNYSSELNVNALLLGDSALYLCASSTWGGVSYGYTFGSGTRLTVV.